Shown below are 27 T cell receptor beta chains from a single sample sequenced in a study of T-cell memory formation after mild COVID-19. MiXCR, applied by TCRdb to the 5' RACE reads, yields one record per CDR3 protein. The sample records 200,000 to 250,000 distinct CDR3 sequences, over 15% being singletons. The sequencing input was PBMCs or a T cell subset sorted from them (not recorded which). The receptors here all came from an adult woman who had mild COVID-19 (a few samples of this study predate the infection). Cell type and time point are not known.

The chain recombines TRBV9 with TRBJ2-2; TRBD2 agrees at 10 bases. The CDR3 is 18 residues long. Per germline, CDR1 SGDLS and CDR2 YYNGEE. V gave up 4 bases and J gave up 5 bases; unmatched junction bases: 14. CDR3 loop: CASSSRASGSGGTGELFF. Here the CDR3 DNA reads TGTGCCAGCAGCTCCCGGGCTAGCGGGAGTGGAGGAACCGGGGAGCTGTTTTTT.

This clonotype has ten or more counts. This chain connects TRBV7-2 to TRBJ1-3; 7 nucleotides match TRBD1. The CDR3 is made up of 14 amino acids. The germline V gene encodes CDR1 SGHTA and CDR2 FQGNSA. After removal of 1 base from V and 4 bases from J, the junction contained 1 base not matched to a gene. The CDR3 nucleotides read TGTGCCAGCAGCTTAGTACAGGGGGGAAACACCATATATTTT. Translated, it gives CASSLVQGGNTIYF.

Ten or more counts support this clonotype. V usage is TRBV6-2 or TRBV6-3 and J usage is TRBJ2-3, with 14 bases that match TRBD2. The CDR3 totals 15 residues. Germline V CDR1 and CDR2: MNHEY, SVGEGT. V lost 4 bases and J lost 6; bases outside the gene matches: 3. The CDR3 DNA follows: TGTGCCAGCAGTTTGGGACTAGCGGGAGTGGATACGCAGTATTTT. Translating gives CASSLGLAGVDTQYF.

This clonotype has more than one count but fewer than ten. The CDR3 loop reads CASSFGLGGGPNNEQFF. The CDR3 DNA reads as TGTGCCAGCAGCTTTGGGTTGGGCGGGGGACCCAACAATGAGCAGTTCTTC. The chain has TRBV7-2 and TRBJ2-1; TRBD2 aligns across 7 bases. Germline V gene lookup returns CDR1 SGHTA and CDR2 FQGNSA. V shed 3 bases and J 5 bases; nucleotides not matched to a gene: 13. This CDR3 is 17 amino acids long. The whole variable domain, filled in from reference TRBV7-2 and TRBJ2-1, reads GAGVSQSPSNKVTEKGKDVELRCDPISGHTALYWYRQSLGQGLEFLIYFQGNSAPDKSGLPSDRFSAERTGGSVSTLTIQRTQQEDSAVYLCASSFGLGGGPNNEQFFGPGTRLTVL.

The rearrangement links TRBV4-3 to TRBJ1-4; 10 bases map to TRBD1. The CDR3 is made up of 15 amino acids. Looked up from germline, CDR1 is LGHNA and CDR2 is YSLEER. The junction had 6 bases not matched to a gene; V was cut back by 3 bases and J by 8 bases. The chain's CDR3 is CASSQTGQGREKLFF. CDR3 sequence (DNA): TGCGCCAGCAGCCAGACGGGACAGGGGAGAGAAAAACTGTTTTTT.

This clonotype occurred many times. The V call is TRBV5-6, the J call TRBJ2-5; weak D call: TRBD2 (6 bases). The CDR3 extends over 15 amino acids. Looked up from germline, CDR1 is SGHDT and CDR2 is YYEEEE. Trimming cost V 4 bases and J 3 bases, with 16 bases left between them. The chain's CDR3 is CASSTRLGGKETQYF. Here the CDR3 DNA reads TGTGCCAGCAGCACCCGTCTGGGCGGGAAAGAGACCCAGTACTTC.

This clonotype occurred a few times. This chain's CDR3 is CASSYSSRGPRTQYF. CDR3 sequence (DNA): TGTGCCAGCAGTTACTCTTCCCGGGGGCCCCGGACCCAGTACTTC. The rearrangement joins TRBV6-5 to TRBJ2-5; possibly TRBD1 or TRBD2 for D (6 bases each). Trimming removed 0 bases at V and 7 bases at J, with 15 bases between. The CDR3 has 15 amino acids. Germline-derived CDR1 and CDR2 are MNHEY and SVGAGI.

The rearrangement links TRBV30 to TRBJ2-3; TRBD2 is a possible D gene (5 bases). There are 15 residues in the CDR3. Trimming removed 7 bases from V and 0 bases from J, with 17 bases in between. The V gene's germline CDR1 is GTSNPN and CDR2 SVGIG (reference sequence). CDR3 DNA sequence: TGTGCCTCCTATACGCGGAGCGGAAGCACAGATACGCAGTATTTT. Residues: CASYTRSGSTDTQYF.

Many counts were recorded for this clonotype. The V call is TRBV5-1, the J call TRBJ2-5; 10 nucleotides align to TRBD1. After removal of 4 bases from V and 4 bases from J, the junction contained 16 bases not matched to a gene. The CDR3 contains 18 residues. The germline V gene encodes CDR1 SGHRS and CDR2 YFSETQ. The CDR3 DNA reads TGCGCCAGCAGCCCCGCCCACAGTCCGGGACAGGGGAGAGAGACCCAGTACTTC. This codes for CASSPAHSPGQGRETQYF.

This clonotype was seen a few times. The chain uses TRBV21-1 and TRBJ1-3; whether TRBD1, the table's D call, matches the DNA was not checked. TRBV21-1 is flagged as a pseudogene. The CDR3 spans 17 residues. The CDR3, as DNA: TGTGCCAGCAGCGGCCCCGGATACGCCTACTCTGGAAACACCATATATTTT. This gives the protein CASSGPGYAYSGNTIYF.

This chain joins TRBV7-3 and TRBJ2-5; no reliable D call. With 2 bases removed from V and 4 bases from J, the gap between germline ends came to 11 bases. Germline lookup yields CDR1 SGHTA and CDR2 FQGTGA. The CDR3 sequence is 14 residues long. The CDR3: CASSLQSTAETQYF. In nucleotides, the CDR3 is TGTGCCAGCAGCTTACAGAGTACGGCAGAGACCCAGTACTTC.

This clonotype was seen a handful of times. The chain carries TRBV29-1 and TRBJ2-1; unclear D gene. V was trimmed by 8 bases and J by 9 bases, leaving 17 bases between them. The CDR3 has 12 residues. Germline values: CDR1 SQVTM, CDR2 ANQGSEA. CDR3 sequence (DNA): TGCAGCACTCAGACACTGCAAGGTGAGCAGTTCTTC. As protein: CSTQTLQGEQFF.

This chain's CDR3 is CASSLNAGNTIYF. CDR3 nucleotides: TGTGCCAGCAGCTTAAACGCTGGAAACACCATATATTTT. V is TRBV7-2 and J is TRBJ1-3; D unresolved. Germline CDR1 is SGHTA and CDR2 is FQGNSA. The CDR3 is made up of 13 amino acids. Deletions cut 2 bases from V and 2 bases from J, with 4 bases between.

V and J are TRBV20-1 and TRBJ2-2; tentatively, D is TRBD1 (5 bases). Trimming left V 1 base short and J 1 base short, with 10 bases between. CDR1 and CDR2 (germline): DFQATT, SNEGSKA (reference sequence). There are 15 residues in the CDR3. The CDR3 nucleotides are TGCAGTGCTAGAGCCGGAACAGGGAACACCGGGGAGCTGTTTTTT. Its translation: CSARAGTGNTGELFF.

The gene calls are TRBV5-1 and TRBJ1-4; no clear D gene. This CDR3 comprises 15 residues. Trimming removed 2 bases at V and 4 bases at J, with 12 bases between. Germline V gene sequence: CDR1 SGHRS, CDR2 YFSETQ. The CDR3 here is CASSFNPDFNEKLFF. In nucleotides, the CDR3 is TGCGCCAGCAGCTTCAACCCCGACTTTAATGAAAAACTGTTTTTT.

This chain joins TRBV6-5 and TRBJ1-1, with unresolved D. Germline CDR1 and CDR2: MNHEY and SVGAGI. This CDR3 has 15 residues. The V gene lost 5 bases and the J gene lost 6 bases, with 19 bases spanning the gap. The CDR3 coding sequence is TGTGCCAGCAGTAAAGACGGACGGCGGTTGGCTGAAGCTTTCTTT. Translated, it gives CASSKDGRRLAEAFF.

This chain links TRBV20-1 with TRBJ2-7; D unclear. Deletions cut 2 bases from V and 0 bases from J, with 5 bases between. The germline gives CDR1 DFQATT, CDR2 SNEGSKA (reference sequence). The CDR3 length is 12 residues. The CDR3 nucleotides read TGCAGTGCTAGATTTAGCTCCTACGAGCAGTACTTC. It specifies CSARFSSYEQYF.

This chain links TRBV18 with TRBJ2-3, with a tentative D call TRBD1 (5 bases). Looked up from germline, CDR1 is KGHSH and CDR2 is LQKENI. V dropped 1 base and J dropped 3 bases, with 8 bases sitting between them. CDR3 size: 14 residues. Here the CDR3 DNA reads TGTGCCAGCTCACCACAGGGGATTACAGATACGCAGTATTTT. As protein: CASSPQGITDTQYF. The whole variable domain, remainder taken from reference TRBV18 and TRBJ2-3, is NAGVMQNPRHLVRRRGQEARLRCSPMKGHSHVYWYRQLPEEGLKFMVYLQKENIIDESGMPKERFSAEFPKEGPSILRIQQVVRGDSAAYFCASSPQGITDTQYFGPGTRLTVL.

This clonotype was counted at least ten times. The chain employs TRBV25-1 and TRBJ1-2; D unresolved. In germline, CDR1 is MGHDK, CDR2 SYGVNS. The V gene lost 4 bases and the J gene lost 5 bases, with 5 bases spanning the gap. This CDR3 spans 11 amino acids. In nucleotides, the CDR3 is TGTGCCAGCAGTGCCCTGTATGGCTACACCTTC. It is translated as CASSALYGYTF.

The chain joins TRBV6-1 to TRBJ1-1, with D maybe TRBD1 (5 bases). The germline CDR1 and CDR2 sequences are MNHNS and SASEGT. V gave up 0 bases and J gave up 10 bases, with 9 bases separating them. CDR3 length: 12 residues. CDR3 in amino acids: CASSEASGGAFF. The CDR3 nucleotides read TGTGCCAGCAGTGAAGCCTCCGGGGGAGCTTTCTTT.

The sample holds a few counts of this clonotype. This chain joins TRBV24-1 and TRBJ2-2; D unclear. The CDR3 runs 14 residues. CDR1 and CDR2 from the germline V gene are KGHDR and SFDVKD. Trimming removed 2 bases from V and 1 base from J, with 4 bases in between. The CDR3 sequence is CATSDYLNTGELFF. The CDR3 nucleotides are TGTGCCACCAGTGATTACCTGAACACCGGGGAGCTGTTTTTT.

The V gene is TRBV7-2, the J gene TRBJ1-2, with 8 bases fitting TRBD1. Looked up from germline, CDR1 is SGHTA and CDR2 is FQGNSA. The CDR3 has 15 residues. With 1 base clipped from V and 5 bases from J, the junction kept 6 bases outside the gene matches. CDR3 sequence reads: CASSLGSGQAYGYTF. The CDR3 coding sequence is TGTGCCAGCAGCTTAGGATCGGGACAGGCATATGGCTACACCTTC. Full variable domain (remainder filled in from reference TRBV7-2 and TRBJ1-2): GAGVSQSPSNKVTEKGKDVELRCDPISGHTALYWYRQSLGQGLEFLIYFQGNSAPDKSGLPSDRFSAERTGGSVSTLTIQRTQQEDSAVYLCASSLGSGQAYGYTFGSGTRLTVV.

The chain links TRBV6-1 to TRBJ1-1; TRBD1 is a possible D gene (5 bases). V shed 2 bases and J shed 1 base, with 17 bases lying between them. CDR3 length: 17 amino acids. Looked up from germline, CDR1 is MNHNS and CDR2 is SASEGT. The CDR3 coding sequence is TGTGCCAGCAGTGAATCCGGGGGTCTCGGATCGAACACTGAAGCTTTCTTT. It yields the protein CASSESGGLGSNTEAFF.

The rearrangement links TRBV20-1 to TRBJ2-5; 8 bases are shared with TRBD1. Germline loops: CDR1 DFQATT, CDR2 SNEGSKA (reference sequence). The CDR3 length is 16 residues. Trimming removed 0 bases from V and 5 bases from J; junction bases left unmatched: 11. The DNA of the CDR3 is TGCAGTGCTAGAGATGGACGCAGGGGGCAGAGGGAGACCCAGTACTTC. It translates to CSARDGRRGQRETQYF.

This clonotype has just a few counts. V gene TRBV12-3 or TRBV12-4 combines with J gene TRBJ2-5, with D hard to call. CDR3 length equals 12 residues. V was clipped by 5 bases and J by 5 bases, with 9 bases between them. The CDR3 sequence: CASSKEGETQYF. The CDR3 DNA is TGTGCCAGCAGTAAAGAAGGGGAGACCCAGTACTTC.

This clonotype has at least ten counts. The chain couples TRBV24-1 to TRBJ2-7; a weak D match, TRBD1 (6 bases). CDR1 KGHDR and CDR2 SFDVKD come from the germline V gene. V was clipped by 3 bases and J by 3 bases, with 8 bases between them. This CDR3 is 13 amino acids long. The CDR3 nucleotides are TGTGCCACCAGTGATGCACAGGGCTACGAGCAGTACTTC. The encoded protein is CATSDAQGYEQYF.

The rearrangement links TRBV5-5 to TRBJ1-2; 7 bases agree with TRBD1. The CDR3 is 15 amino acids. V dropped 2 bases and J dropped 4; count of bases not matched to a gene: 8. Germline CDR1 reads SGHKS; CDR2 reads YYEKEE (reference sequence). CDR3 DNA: TGTGCCAGCAGCTTATCGTCAGGGACAGCCTATGGCTACACCTTC. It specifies CASSLSSGTAYGYTF.